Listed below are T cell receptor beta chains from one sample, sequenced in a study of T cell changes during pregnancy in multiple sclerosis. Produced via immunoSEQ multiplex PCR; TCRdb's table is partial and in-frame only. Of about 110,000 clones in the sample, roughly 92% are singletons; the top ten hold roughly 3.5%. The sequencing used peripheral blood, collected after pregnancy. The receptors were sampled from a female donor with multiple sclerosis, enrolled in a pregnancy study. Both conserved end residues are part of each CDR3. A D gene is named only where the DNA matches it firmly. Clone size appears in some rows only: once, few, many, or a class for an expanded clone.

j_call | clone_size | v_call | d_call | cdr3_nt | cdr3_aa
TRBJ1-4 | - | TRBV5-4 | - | TGTGCCGCCAACACGGGGGGAGATGAAAAACTGTTTTTT | CAANTGGDEKLFF
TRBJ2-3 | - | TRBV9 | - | TGTGCCAGCAGCGTAGGTGGGGCGACTAGCACAGATACGCAGTATTTT | CASSVGGATSTDTQYF
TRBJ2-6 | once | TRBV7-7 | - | TGTGCTAGCAGCAGGGGCCAGGCTGGGGCCAACGTCCTGACTTTC | CASSRGQAGANVLTF
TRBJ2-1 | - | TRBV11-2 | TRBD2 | TGTGCCAGCAGCTTCGGGACCGGGGGGGCTGGTGAGCAGTTCTTC | CASSFGTGGAGEQFF
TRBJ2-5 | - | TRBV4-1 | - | TGCGCCAGCAGCCAAGATAAGGCAGGGTGGGAGACCCAGTACTTC | CASSQDKAGWETQYF
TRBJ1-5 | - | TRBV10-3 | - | TGTGCCGCCTCGATTGGACCCTTAGGGGGAAATCAGCCCCAGCATTTT | CAASIGPLGGNQPQHF
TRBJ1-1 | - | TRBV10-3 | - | TGTGCCATCAGTGAGTCTTACCAGGGAGGACTTGAAGCTTTCTTT | CAISESYQGGLEAFF
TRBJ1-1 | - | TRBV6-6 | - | TGTGCCAGCAGTTATTCGACACCGGAGGAGGCTGAAGCTTTCTTT | CASSYSTPEEAEAFF
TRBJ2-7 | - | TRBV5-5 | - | TGTGCCAGCAGCTTCCGGGAGCTCTTGAGCGAGCAGTACTTC | CASSFRELLSEQYF
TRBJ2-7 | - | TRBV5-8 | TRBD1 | TGTGCCAGCAGCCCTTTGGACAGGGGATCCTACGAGCAGTACTTC | CASSPLDRGSYEQYF
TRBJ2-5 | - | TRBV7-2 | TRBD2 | TGTGCCAGCAGCCGTAGCGGGGGGAAGCAAGAGACCCAGTACTTC | CASSRSGGKQETQYF
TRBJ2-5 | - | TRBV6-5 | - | TGTGCCAGCAGCGCCGGACACCGCAGAAAGACCCAGTACTTC | CASSAGHRRKTQYF
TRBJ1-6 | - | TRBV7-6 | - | TGTGCCAGCAGCGTGAGTCCTTCCTCTAGCTCCTATAATTCACCCCTCCACTTT | CASSVSPSSSSYNSPLHF
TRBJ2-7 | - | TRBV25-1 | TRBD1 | TGTGCCAGCAGTGTCTACCCCGGGACAGGGAGGCACGAGCAGTACTTC | CASSVYPGTGRHEQYF
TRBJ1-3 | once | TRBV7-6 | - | TGTGCCAGCAGCTTAGAACAGCACTCTGGAAACACCATATATTTT | CASSLEQHSGNTIYF
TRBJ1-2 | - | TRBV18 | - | TGTGCCAGCTCACCAGCGGGACGTGGCTACACCTTC | CASSPAGRGYTF
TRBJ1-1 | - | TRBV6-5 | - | TGTGCCAGCAGTGAAGCGAGGATTGAAGCTTTCTTT | CASSEARIEAFF
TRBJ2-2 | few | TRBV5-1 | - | TGCGCCAGCAGCGCCGGAGCCGGGGAGCTGTTTTTT | CASSAGAGELFF
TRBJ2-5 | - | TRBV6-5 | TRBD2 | TGTGCCAGCAGGGGTAGCGGGGGGACCCAAGAGACCCAGTACTTC | CASRGSGGTQETQYF
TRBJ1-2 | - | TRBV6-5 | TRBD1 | TGTGCCAGCAGTCCCTTAGCCAGGGGGTTGGGCGGCTACACCTTC | CASSPLARGLGGYTF
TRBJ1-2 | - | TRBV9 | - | TGTGCCAGCAGCGCGGAAGAGCAGGGGCGTAATGGCTACACCTTC | CASSAEEQGRNGYTF
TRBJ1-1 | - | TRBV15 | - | TGTGCCACCAGCAGAGATTTTTCGGGGAACACTGAAGCTTTCTTT | CATSRDFSGNTEAFF
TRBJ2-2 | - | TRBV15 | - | TGTGCCACCAGCAGAGATCTGGGCGTCACCGGGGAGCTGTTTTTT | CATSRDLGVTGELFF
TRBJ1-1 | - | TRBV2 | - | TGTGCCAGCATGAGAAGAGGGCAAGGGAACACTGAAGCTTTCTTT | CASMRRGQGNTEAFF
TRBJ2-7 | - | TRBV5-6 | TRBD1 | TGTGCCAGCAGCACCGGACAGGCTCTAAGCTCCTACGAGCAGTACTTC | CASSTGQALSSYEQYF
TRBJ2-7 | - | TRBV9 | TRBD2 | TGTGCCAGCAGCGTAAGGCTAGCGGACTACGAGCAGTACTTC | CASSVRLADYEQYF
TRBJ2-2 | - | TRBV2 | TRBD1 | TGTGCCAGCAGTAACAGGGGGTCAGGCACCGGGGAGCTGTTTTTT | CASSNRGSGTGELFF
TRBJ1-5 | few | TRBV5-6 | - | TGTGCCAGCAGCTTGATTAGGGGGCCCCAGCATTTT | CASSLIRGPQHF
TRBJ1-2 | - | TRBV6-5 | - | TGTGCCAGCAGTTCTCACAGGGAAGCGGACTATGGCTACACCTTC | CASSSHREADYGYTF
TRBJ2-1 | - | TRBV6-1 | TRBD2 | TGTGCCAGCAGTGAAACTAGCGGGGGGCGCAATGAGCAGTTCTTC | CASSETSGGRNEQFF
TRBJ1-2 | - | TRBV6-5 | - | TGTGCCAGCAGTTACACGGACACAGAGCCTGGCTACACCTTC | CASSYTDTEPGYTF
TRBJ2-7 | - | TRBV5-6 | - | TGTGCCAGCAGCTCGCGCCACAGGGTTTACGAGCAGTACTTC | CASSSRHRVYEQYF
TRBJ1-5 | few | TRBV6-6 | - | TGTGCCAGCACCGAACGGGGGGTGGTCAATCAGCCCCAGCATTTT | CASTERGVVNQPQHF
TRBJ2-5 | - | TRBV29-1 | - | TGCAGCGTTGAGCAACGGGACTCCCCCGGGGAGACCCAGTACTTC | CSVEQRDSPGETQYF
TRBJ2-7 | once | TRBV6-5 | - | TGTGCCAGCAGTTTCCAGTACGAGCAGTACTTC | CASSFQYEQYF
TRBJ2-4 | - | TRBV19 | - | TGTGCCACCTTGGGGGGATCAGTGGGCAAAAACATTCAGTACTTC | CATLGGSVGKNIQYF
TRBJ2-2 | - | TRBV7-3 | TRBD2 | TGTGCCAGCAGCTTCGCGGGACTAGCGGGGGGAGTCGGGGAGCTGTTTTTT | CASSFAGLAGGVGELFF
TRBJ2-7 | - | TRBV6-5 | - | TGTGCCAGCAGCCTCGGGATAATCTACGAGCAGTACTTC | CASSLGIIYEQYF
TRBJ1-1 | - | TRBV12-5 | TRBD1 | TGTGCTAGTGGTTTGGGATTTGAGGACAGGGGGAACACTGAAGCTTTCTTT | CASGLGFEDRGNTEAFF
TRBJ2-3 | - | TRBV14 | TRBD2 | TGTGCCAGCAAGCCAAGTTCTCCCCGACTAGCGGGGGCCATCACAGATACGCAGTATTTT | CASKPSSPRLAGAITDTQYF
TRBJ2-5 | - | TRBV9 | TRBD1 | TGTGCCAGCAGCCAACAGGGGGCTCGGGAGACCCAGTACTTC | CASSQQGARETQYF
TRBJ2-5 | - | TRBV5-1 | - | TGCGCCAGCAGCACGGGACATGAGGGCGAGACCCAGTACTTC | CASSTGHEGETQYF
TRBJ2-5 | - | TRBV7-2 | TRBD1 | TGTGCCAGCACCCCGGGACAGGGGCAGACCCAGTACTTC | CASTPGQGQTQYF
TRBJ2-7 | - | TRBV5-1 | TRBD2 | TGCGCCAGCAGCTTGACTAGCGGGGGCTCCTACGAGCAGTACTTC | CASSLTSGGSYEQYF
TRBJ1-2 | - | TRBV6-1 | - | TGTGCCAGCAGTGCGAGGACAACGAACGGCTATGGCTACACCTTC | CASSARTTNGYGYTF
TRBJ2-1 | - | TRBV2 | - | TGTGCCAGCAGTGGAAGCAGGGGAGGGAATGAGCAGTTCTTC | CASSGSRGGNEQFF
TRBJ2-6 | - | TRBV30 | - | TGTGCCTGGAGAGAGGCTGGGGCCAACGTCCTGACTTTC | CAWREAGANVLTF
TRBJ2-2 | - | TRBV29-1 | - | TGCAGCGTTGACCCTACGAACACCGGGGAGCTGTTTTTT | CSVDPTNTGELFF
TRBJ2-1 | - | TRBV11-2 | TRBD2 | TGTGCCAGCAGCCGCGCCGGGACTAGCAGTAATGAGCAGTTCTTC | CASSRAGTSSNEQFF
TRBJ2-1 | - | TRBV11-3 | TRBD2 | TGTGCCAGCAGCTTAGAACTAGCGGGGGGTATGAATGAGCAGTTCTTC | CASSLELAGGMNEQFF
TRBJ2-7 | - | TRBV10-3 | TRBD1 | TGTGCCACCACCGCGCCGGGACAGGGCTACGAGCAGTACTTC | CATTAPGQGYEQYF
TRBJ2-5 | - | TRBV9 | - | TGTGCCAGCAGCGCCAGGGCGCTTGGGGGCCCTGAGACCCAGTACTTC | CASSARALGGPETQYF
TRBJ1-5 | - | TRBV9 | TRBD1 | TGTGCCAGCAGCGTAGTAGCGACAGGGCATGGCAATCAGCCCCAGCATTTT | CASSVVATGHGNQPQHF
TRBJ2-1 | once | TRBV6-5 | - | TGTGCCAGCAGTGACTATACAGGGATCTACAATGAGCAGTTCTTC | CASSDYTGIYNEQFF
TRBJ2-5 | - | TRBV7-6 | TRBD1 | TGTGCCAGCAGTCTAACAGGGGATCAAGAGACCCAGTACTTC | CASSLTGDQETQYF